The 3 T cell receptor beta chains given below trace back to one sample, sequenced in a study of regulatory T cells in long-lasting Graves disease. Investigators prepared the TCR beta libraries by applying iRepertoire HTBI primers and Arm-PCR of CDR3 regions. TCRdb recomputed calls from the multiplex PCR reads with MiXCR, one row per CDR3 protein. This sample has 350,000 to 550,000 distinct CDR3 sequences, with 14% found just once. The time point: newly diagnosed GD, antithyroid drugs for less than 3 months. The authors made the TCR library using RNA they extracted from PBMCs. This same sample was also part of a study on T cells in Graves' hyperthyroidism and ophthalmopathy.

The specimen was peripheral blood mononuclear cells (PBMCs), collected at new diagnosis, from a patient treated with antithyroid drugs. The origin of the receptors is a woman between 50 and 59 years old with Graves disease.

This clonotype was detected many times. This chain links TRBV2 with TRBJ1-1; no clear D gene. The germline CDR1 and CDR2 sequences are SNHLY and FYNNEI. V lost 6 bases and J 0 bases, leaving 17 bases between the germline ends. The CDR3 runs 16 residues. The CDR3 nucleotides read TGTGCCAGCAGCCTCCAAGACGAACAGTTGAACACTGAAGCTTTCTTT. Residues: CASSLQDEQLNTEAFF.

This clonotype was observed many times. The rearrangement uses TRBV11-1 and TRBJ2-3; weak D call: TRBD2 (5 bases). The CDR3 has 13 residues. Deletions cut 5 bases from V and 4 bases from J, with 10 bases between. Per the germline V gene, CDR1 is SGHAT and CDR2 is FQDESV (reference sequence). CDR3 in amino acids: CASSRRVADTQYF. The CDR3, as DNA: TGTGCCAGCAGCCGGCGGGTAGCAGATACGCAGTATTTT. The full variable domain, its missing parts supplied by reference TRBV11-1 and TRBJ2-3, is EAEVAQSPRYKITEKSQAVAFWCDPISGHATLYWYRQILGQGPELLVQFQDESVVDDSQLPKDRFSAERLKGVDSTLKIQPAELGDSAMYLCASSRRVADTQYFGPGTRLTVL.

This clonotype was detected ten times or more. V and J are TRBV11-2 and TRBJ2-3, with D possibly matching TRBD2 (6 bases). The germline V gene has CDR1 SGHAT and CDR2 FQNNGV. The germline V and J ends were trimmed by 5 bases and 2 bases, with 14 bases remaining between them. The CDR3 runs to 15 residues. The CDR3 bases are TGTGCCAGCAGCACGCCGGGACTCGACACAGATACGCAGTATTTT. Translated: CASSTPGLDTDTQYF.